This TCR beta chain was obtained from a study of Ad26.COV2.S vaccination and SARS-CoV-2 variants. Clones were read by immunoSEQ multiplex PCR, and TCRdb kept only the in-frame ones, dropping some. There are about 400,000 clones in the sample; around 87% occur only once, and 3.5% to 4% lies in the top ten. Note on this clone: Antigen unknown.

Treatment denoted: approximately 18 received Ad26.COV2.S at low or high dose, single or two shots; a few received placebo; per-sample allocation not given. Each sample was drawn 63 days after the first injection (of vaccine or placebo). Based in Boston, the donor was an adult of 18-55 years. Expressing Wuhan-strain SARS-CoV-2 spike, an Ad26 vector served as the vaccine. Study-wide results and limits: Placebo recipients showed lower spike-specific TCR breadth than vaccinees.

Trimming took off 0 bases at V and 3 bases at J, with 14 bases between the two ends. The germline V gene has CDR1 SNHLY and CDR2 FYNNEI. The CDR3 covers 16 residues. The specimen comprised peripheral blood, sampled in a trial of Ad26.COV2.S vaccine versus placebo. The chain employs TRBV2 and TRBJ1-2; unclear D gene. The sequence derives from a person aged 18-60 years who received the Ad26.COV2.S COVID-19 vaccine or a placebo. The CDR3 region has the DNA TGTGCCAGCAGTGAAGCGCTTCAGAGGCGAGACTATGGCTACACCTTC. Its translation: CASSEALQRRDYGYTF.